The TCR beta chain under discussion was sequenced for a study of T cells in Graves' hyperthyroidism and ophthalmopathy. Study conclusions and caveats: Ophthalmopathy and stable hyperthyroidism were separated by a 13 V-J model.

This clonotype was recorded at least ten times. As yet, its antigen is unknown. J was trimmed by 11 bases and V by 0 bases; bases with no gene match: 1. Germline V gene data show CDR1 as MNHEY and CDR2 as SMNVEV (reference sequence). The CDR3 is 12 residues long. Amplification yielded TCR beta CDR3 regions, with RNA transcripts as the source. With the HTBI primer set, the TCR CDR3 went through a first round of RT-PCR. TCRdb ran MiXCR on the multiplex PCR reads and lists one entry per CDR3 protein. The sample includes hundreds of thousands of distinct CDR3 sequences, roughly 15% seen only once; the top ten take 9.5% to 15%.

The V gene is TRBV27, the J gene TRBJ1-2, with 9 nucleotides matching TRBD1. The sequencing sample was made of blood. The sequence was obtained from a woman aged 45-65 years with Graves' ophthalmopathy. The CDR3 bases are TGTGCCAGCAGTTTATCCGGACAGGGGTACACCTTC. Its translation is CASSLSGQGYTF.